Below are 26 T cell receptor beta chains sequenced from a single sample in a study of OX40 agonist ivuxolimab in advanced cancers. Preparation of the library involved the immunoSEQ multiplex PCR assay. TCRdb mirrors the immuneACCESS table, restricted to in-frame sequences. Some clones are absent from its copies; in checked studies, under half trace to an unresolved V gene, and the reason for the others is unknown. This sample holds about 48,000 clones; around 85% were observed only once. Around 1.1% of the sample lies in the top ten. The sample here was CD4+ or CD8+ T cells sorted from blood, taken in a trial of the OX40 agonist ivuxolimab. The source is an adult with an advanced solid tumor such as melanoma, head and neck, liver or kidney cancer.

This sequence joins TRBV6-5 and TRBJ2-3; D remains ambiguous. This CDR3 contains 13 residues. The V and J ends lost 2 bases and 4 bases respectively, with 7 bases between them. CDR1 and CDR2 from the germline V gene are MNHEY and SVGAGI. The CDR3 DNA reads TGTGCCAGCAGTTACGGCCCTCCAGATACGCAGTATTTT. Translation: CASSYGPPDTQYF.

This clone was detected only once. The chain carries TRBV4-1 and TRBJ2-7; 7 bases fit TRBD2. Germline assignment: CDR1 MGHRA and CDR2 YSYEKL. The CDR3 runs to 18 residues. V lost 4 bases and J lost 0; bases outside the gene matches: 15. The CDR3 here is CASSRVARGGKDSYEQYF. The CDR3, as DNA: TGCGCCAGCAGCCGAGTGGCTAGGGGAGGGAAGGACTCCTACGAGCAGTACTTC.

The sample holds one count of this clone. The chain uses TRBV5-1 and TRBJ1-1, with D possibly TRBD1 on 5 matching bases. This CDR3 is built from 15 residues. Germline CDR1 SGHRS, CDR2 YFSETQ. Trimming removed 5 bases from V and 0 bases from J, with 14 bases in between. The CDR3 is CASRRLGRVNTEAFF. The DNA of the CDR3 is TGCGCCAGCAGGAGGCTGGGCAGGGTGAACACTGAAGCTTTCTTT.

The chain carries TRBV6-1 and TRBJ1-3, with D possibly matching TRBD1 (5 bases). With 7 bases removed from V and 4 bases from J, the gap between germline ends came to 11 bases. This CDR3 spans 13 amino acids. From germline, CDR1 is MNHNS and CDR2 SASEGT. The CDR3 coding sequence is TGTGCCAGCACGGTTGGGGCCGGAAACACCATATATTTT. This encodes CASTVGAGNTIYF.

The chain employs TRBV5-1 and TRBJ1-4; D uncertain. With 7 bases removed from V and 0 bases from J, the gap between germline ends came to 10 bases. The CDR3 extends over 14 amino acids. Germline V gene sequence: CDR1 SGHRS, CDR2 YFSETQ. The CDR3 reads CASGVLSTNEKLFF. The CDR3 coding sequence is TGCGCCAGCGGGGTGCTATCAACTAATGAAAAACTGTTTTTT.

The chain has TRBV5-1 and TRBJ1-3, with a weak D call TRBD1 (6 bases). The CDR3 consists of 17 residues. Germline CDR1 is SGHRS and CDR2 is YFSETQ. The ends were cut back, 0 bases at V and 0 bases at J, with 13 bases in the middle. The CDR3 sequence: CASSLGRDKFSGNTIYF. Here the CDR3 DNA reads TGCGCCAGCAGCTTGGGCCGGGACAAGTTCTCTGGAAACACCATATATTTT. The full variable domain, in which reference TRBV5-1 and TRBJ1-3 provide the parts outside the CDR3, is KAGVTQTPRYLIKTRGQQVTLSCSPISGHRSVSWYQQTPGQGLQFLFEYFSETQRNKGNFPGRFSGRQFSNSRSEMNVSTLELGDSALYLCASSLGRDKFSGNTIYFGEGSWLTVV.

The gene calls are TRBV10-3 and TRBJ2-1; perhaps TRBD1 as D (6 bases). Germline CDR1 is ENHRY and CDR2 is SYGVKD. The CDR3 length is 14 residues. The V and J ends lost 10 bases and 4 bases respectively, with 17 bases between them. The CDR3 nucleotides read TGTGCCACGACTCTGGACAGTTCATACAATGAGCAGTTCTTC. This sequence encodes CATTLDSSYNEQFF.

This clone occurred once. The V gene is TRBV5-1, the J gene TRBJ2-3; TRBD2 matches at 9 bases. This CDR3 contains 16 residues. Trimming removed 4 bases from V and 2 bases from J; junction bases left unmatched: 8. Per the germline V gene, CDR1 is SGHRS and CDR2 is YFSETQ. CDR3 loop: CASSTRTSDHTDTQYF. The DNA of the CDR3 is TGCGCCAGCAGCACCAGGACTAGCGACCACACAGATACGCAGTATTTT.

This chain joins TRBV2 and TRBJ1-5; perhaps TRBD1 as D (6 bases). V was shortened by 3 bases and J by 3 bases, with 21 bases between the two germline ends. The length of the CDR3 is 18 residues. CDR1 is SNHLY, CDR2 FYNNEI, per germline. CDR3 nucleotide sequence: TGTGCCAGCAGTGACCAGGGGTGGAGGGAGGGGTTCAATCAGCCCCAGCATTTT. Translated: CASSDQGWREGFNQPQHF.

The V call is TRBV15, the J call TRBJ1-5; D is possibly TRBD1 (5 bases). Trimming shortened V by 0 bases and J by 6 bases, and 9 bases separated the two germline ends. Per germline, CDR1 LNHNV and CDR2 YYDKDF (reference sequence). This CDR3 contains 14 residues. CDR3 sequence reads: CATSRDPGGQPQHF. The CDR3 DNA reads as TGTGCCACCAGCAGAGATCCTGGGGGTCAGCCCCAGCATTTT.

CDR3 coding DNA: TGTGCCAGCAATCCCGGGCGGAACTACGAGCAGTACTTC. Protein product: CASNPGRNYEQYF. The chain recombines TRBV2 with TRBJ2-7; no definite D call. Trimming pared 7 bases from V and 3 bases from J, leaving 13 bases between. Germline values: CDR1 SNHLY, CDR2 FYNNEI. The CDR3 has 13 residues.

The chain is built from TRBV7-8 and TRBJ2-3; 7 bases map to TRBD2. The CDR3 has 19 amino acids. Germline-derived CDR1 and CDR2 are SGHVS and FQNEAQ. Losses at the gene ends were 1 base for V and 3 bases for J; bases not matched to a gene: 16. The CDR3 bases are TGTGCCAGCAGCTTAGGGCTATTGCGAGGGAGGGTTGGGACAGATACGCAGTATTTT. Protein: CASSLGLLRGRVGTDTQYF.

This chain uses TRBV18 with TRBJ2-1, with 16 bases identical to TRBD2. This CDR3 is 16 amino acids long. J was trimmed by 8 bases and V by 3 bases; bases with no gene match: 4. Germline V lookup: CDR1 KGHSH, CDR2 LQKENI. This CDR3 reads CASSPMGLAGGDEQFF. CDR3 nucleotide sequence: TGTGCCAGCTCACCGATGGGACTAGCGGGAGGGGATGAGCAGTTCTTC.

In DNA form, the CDR3 reads TGTGCCAGCAGCTCATCCAGGGAACTGGGCTCCTACGAGCAGTACTTC. It codes for CASSSSRELGSYEQYF. The chain uses TRBV9 and TRBJ2-7, with a possible D match to TRBD1 (5 bases). The germline gives CDR1 SGDLS, CDR2 YYNGEE. The CDR3 totals 16 residues. V lost 4 bases, J lost 0 bases, and 17 bases lay in between.

This sequence joins TRBV7-2 and TRBJ2-2; 9 nucleotides agree with TRBD1. CDR1 SGHTA and CDR2 FQGNSA come from the germline V gene. The CDR3 extends over 16 amino acids. After removal of 5 bases from V and 5 bases from J, the junction contained 9 bases not matched to a gene. The CDR3 sequence: CASSVQQGAGTGELFF. The CDR3 DNA reads TGTGCCAGCAGCGTACAACAGGGGGCGGGGACCGGGGAGCTGTTTTTT.

The chain employs TRBV14 and TRBJ2-1; 11 positions agree with TRBD2. Trimming took 3 bases from V and 9 from J; bases not matched to a gene: 10. CDR1 and CDR2 (germline): SGHDN, FVKESK. The CDR3 has 16 amino acids. The CDR3 nucleotides are TGTGCCAGCAGCCACCTTAGCGGGAGGGTGTCACCTGAGCAGTTCTTC. Translating it yields CASSHLSGRVSPEQFF.

In its sample, this clone was seen once. The chain recombines TRBV4-3 with TRBJ1-1; D gene unclear. The CDR3 sequence is 13 residues long. Germline V gene sequence: CDR1 LGHNA, CDR2 YSLEER. The ends were cut back, 3 bases at V and 0 bases at J, with 5 bases in the middle. In DNA, the CDR3 is TGCGCCAGCAGCCAGGGCGTGAACACTGAAGCTTTCTTT. It specifies CASSQGVNTEAFF.

The chain has TRBV6-1 and TRBJ2-1; a weak D match, TRBD2 (5 bases). V gave up 4 bases and J gave up 8 bases, with 18 bases separating them. Germline V lookup: CDR1 MNHNS, CDR2 SASEGT. This CDR3 has 15 amino acids. The CDR3 here is CASSASRGGGDEQFF. The CDR3 DNA sequence: TGTGCCAGCAGTGCCTCGAGAGGAGGCGGTGATGAGCAGTTCTTC.

The rearrangement links TRBV7-2 to TRBJ1-5; tentative D call: TRBD1 (6 bases). The CDR3 is 15 residues long. Trimming took 5 bases from V and 7 from J, leaving 18 bases between them. The germline V gene has CDR1 SGHTA and CDR2 FQGNSA. The CDR3 loop is CASSRQADWGQPQHF. CDR3 bases: TGTGCCAGCAGCCGACAGGCCGACTGGGGGCAGCCCCAGCATTTT.

V is TRBV18 and J is TRBJ1-1; no clear D gene. Germline CDR1 and CDR2: KGHSH and LQKENI. CDR3 length equals 13 residues. The germline V and J ends were trimmed by 6 bases and 1 base, with 9 bases remaining between them. Written as DNA, the CDR3 is TGTGCCAGCTCCCTCCATAAGAACACTGAAGCTTTCTTT. Protein sequence: CASSLHKNTEAFF. Full variable domain (missing parts from reference TRBV18 and TRBJ1-1): NAGVMQNPRHLVRRRGQEARLRCSPMKGHSHVYWYRQLPEEGLKFMVYLQKENIIDESGMPKERFSAEFPKEGPSILRIQQVVRGDSAAYFCASSLHKNTEAFFGQGTRLTVV.

The chain recombines TRBV2 with TRBJ2-5; D tentatively reads TRBD1 or TRBD2 (5 bases each). The CDR3 spans 13 residues. The V gene lost 6 bases and the J gene lost 5 bases, with 13 bases spanning the gap. The germline V gene encodes CDR1 SNHLY and CDR2 FYNNEI. The CDR3 DNA sequence: TGTGCCAGCAGGGGACCCCCGAGGGAGACCCAGTACTTC. Translation gives CASRGPPRETQYF.

The chain has TRBV7-2 and TRBJ2-7, with TRBD2 as a possible D gene (6 bases). V lost 5 bases, J lost 2 bases, and 16 bases lay in between. This CDR3 region has 15 residues. Germline values: CDR1 SGHTA, CDR2 FQGNSA. The CDR3 DNA follows: TGTGCCAGCAGCAGGGACTCTTCGCCAGCCTACGAGCAGTACTTC. It is translated as CASSRDSSPAYEQYF.

This chain connects TRBV11-2 to TRBJ1-3; maybe TRBD1 (5 bases). Looked up from germline, CDR1 is SGHAT and CDR2 is FQNNGV. V was clipped by 1 base and J by 1 base, with 11 bases between them. CDR3 length equals 16 residues. The CDR3 spells CASSLGVGRSGNTIYF. CDR3 sequence (DNA): TGTGCCAGCAGCTTAGGAGTGGGACGGTCTGGAAACACCATATATTTT.

The chain recombines TRBV7-3 with TRBJ1-1, with D unresolved. The V end was cut by 1 base, the J end by 4 bases, with 7 bases between. Germline V lookup: CDR1 SGHTA, CDR2 FQGTGA. The CDR3 runs 13 residues. The CDR3 sequence: CASSLKHGTEAFF. For the CDR3, the DNA is TGTGCCAGCAGCTTAAAACATGGCACTGAAGCTTTCTTT.

The chain joins TRBV27 to TRBJ1-2, with a weak D call TRBD1 (6 bases). The ends were cut back, 4 bases at V and 2 bases at J, with 14 bases in the middle. The CDR3 extends over 15 amino acids. The germline CDR1 and CDR2 sequences are MNHEY and SMNVEV (reference sequence). CDR3 DNA: TGTGCCAGCAGTTCAATAGGGGGTGCCAACTATGGCTACACCTTC. This codes for CASSSIGGANYGYTF.

The V call is TRBV4-3, the J call TRBJ2-7; TRBD2 might be the D (6 bases). V lost 0 bases and J 1 base, leaving 13 bases between the germline ends. The CDR3 has 16 amino acids. Germline loops: CDR1 LGHNA, CDR2 YSLEER. The CDR3 reads CASSQDWGGDSYEQYF. The DNA of the CDR3 is TGCGCCAGCAGCCAAGATTGGGGAGGTGATTCCTACGAGCAGTACTTC.